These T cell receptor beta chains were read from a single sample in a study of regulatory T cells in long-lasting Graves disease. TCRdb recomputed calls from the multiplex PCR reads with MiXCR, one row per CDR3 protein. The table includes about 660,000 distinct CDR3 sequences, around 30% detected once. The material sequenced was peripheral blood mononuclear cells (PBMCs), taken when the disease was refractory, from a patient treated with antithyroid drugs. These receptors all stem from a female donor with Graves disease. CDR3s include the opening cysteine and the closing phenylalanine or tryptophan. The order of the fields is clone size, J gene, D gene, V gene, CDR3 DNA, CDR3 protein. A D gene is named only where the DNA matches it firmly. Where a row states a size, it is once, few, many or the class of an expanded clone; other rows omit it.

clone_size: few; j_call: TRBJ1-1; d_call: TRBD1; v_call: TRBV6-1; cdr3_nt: TGTGCCAGCTTCTTCAGGGGGTCTGAAGCTTTCTTT; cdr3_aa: CASFFRGSEAFF
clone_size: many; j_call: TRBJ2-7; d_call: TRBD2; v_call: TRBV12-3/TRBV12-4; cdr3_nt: TGTGCCAGCAGTGAAACGGGAGGGCCGTACGAGCAGTACTTC; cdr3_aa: CASSETGGPYEQYF
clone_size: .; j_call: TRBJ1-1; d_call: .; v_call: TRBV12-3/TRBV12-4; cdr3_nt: TGTGCCAGCAGTTTCAGACAGGCCGAAAACACTGAAGCTTTCTTT; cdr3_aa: CASSFRQAENTEAFF
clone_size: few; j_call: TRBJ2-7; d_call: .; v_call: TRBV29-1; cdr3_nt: TGCAGCGTTGTCAGTCTGTTGGGCGAGCAGTACTTC; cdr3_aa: CSVVSLLGEQYF
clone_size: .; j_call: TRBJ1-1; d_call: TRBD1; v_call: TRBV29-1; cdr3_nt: TGCAGCGTTGAGCGGACAGGTGCGAACACTGAAGCTTTCTTT; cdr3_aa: CSVERTGANTEAFF
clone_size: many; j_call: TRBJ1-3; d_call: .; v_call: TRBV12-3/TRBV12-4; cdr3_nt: TGTGCCAGCAACTTTAGGCAGGGTACTGGAAACACCATATATTTT; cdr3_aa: CASNFRQGTGNTIYF
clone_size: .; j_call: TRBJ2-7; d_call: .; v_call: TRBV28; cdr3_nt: TGTGCCAGCAGCCCCTCAAACGAGCAGTACTTC; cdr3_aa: CASSPSNEQYF
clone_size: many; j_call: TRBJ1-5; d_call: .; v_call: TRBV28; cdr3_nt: TGTGCCAGCAGATCGGGACGGAATAGCAATCAGCCCCAGCATTTT; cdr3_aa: CASRSGRNSNQPQHF
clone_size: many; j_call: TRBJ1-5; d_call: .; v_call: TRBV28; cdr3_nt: TGTGCCAGCAGCTGGCAGAGCAATCAGCCCCAGCATTTT; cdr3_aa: CASSWQSNQPQHF
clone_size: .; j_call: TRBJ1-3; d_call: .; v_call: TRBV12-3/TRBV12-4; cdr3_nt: TGTGCCAGCAGGCTCGCAGGGTCTGGAAACACCATATATTTT; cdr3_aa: CASRLAGSGNTIYF
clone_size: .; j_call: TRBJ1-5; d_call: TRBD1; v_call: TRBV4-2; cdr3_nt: TGTGCCAGCAGCCAAGCACAGGGGGTAGACCAGCCCCAGCATTTT; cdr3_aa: CASSQAQGVDQPQHF
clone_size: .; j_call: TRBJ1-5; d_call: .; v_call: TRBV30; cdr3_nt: TGTGCCTGGAGTTCAGGGGTGGGTCAGCCCCAGCATTTT; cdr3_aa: CAWSSGVGQPQHF
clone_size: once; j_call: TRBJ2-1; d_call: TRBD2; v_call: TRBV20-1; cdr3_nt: TGCAGTGCTAGCTTTGCGGGAGGGGTCGGAGGACGCAATGAGCAGTTCTTC; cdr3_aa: CSASFAGGVGGRNEQFF
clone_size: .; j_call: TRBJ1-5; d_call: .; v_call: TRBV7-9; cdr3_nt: TGTGCCAGCAGCTTAGTCCATTATAGCAATCAGCCCCAGCATTTT; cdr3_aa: CASSLVHYSNQPQHF
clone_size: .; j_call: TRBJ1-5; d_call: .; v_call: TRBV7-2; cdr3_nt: TGTGCCAGCAGCCGACGATCGAATCAGCCCCAGCATTTT; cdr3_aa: CASSRRSNQPQHF
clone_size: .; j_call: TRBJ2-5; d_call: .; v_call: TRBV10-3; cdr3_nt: TGTGCCATCAAGGGGGAGCTTGTGGGAGAGACCCAGTACTTC; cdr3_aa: CAIKGELVGETQYF
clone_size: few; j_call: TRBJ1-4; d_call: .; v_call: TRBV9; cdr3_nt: TGTGCCAGCAGCGTAGGGGACCTCGCAACTAATGAAAAACTGTTTTTT; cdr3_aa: CASSVGDLATNEKLFF
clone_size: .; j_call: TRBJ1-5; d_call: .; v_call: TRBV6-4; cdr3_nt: TGTGCCAGCAGTTACTTACGGACAGATAGCAATCAGCCCCAGCATTTT; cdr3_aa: CASSYLRTDSNQPQHF
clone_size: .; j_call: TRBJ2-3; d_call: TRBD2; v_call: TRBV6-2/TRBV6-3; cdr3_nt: TGTGCCAGCAGTTCCCGGGGGCTAGCGGGAGCCCATGAAGGAGATACGCAGTATTTT; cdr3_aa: CASSSRGLAGAHEGDTQYF
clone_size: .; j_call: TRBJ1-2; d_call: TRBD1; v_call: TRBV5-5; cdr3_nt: TGTGCCAGCAGCAGGGACAGTGGCACTAACTATGGCTACACCTTC; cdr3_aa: CASSRDSGTNYGYTF
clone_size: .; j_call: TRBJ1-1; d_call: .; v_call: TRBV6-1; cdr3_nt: TGTGCCAGCAGTGTGGCCCAGGCCAGGAACACTGAAGCTTTCTTT; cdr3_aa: CASSVAQARNTEAFF
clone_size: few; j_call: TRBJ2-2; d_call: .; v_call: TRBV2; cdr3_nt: TGTGCCAGCAGTGCTGTCCCTGGAGGCGGGTCCGGGGAGCTGTTTTTT; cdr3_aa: CASSAVPGGGSGELFF
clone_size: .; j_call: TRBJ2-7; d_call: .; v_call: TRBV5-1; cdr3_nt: TGCGCCAGCAGCTTGGCCCCGGGGGAACAAGATTACGAGCAGTACTTC; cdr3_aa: CASSLAPGEQDYEQYF
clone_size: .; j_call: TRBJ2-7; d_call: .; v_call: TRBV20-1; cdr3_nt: TGCAGTGCTCACAACTCCTACGAGCAGTACTTC; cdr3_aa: CSAHNSYEQYF
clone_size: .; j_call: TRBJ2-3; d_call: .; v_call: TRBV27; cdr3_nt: TGTGCCAGCAGTTTCGAGGGCGGAGCCCGACTTGATACGCAGTATTTT; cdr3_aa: CASSFEGGARLDTQYF
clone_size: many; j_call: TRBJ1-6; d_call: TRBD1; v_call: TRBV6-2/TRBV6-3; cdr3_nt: TGTGCCAGCAGTTACTCGGGGCTACAGGGGGATAATTCACCCCTCCACTTT; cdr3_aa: CASSYSGLQGDNSPLHF
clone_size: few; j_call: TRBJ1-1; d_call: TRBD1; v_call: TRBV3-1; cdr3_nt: TGTGCCAGCAGCCAAGCCGGGACAGGGAGGACTGAAGCTTTCTTT; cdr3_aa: CASSQAGTGRTEAFF
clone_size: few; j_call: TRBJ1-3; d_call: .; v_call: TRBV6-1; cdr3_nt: TGTGCCAGCACCAGGGTATCCTCTGGAAACACCATATATTTT; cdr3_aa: CASTRVSSGNTIYF
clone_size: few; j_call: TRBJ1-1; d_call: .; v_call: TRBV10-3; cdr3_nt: TGTGCCATCAGTGGCAAGGGGTCGAACACTGAAGCTTTCTTT; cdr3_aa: CAISGKGSNTEAFF
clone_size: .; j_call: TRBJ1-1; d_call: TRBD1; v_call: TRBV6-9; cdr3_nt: TGTGCCAGCAGTTATGGCAGGACAGGGCGCACTGAAGCTTTCTTT; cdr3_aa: CASSYGRTGRTEAFF
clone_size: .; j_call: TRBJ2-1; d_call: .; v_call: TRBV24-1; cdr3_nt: TGTGCCACCAGTGATGAGACCCCGAAGGGCTATGAGCAGTTCTTC; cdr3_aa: CATSDETPKGYEQFF
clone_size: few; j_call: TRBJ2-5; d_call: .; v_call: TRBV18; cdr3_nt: TGTGCCAGCTCACCAGTGCCTAGCAGAGGGGAGACCCAGTACTTC; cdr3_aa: CASSPVPSRGETQYF
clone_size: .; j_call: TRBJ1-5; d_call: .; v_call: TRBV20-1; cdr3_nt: TGCAGTGCCATCCTCACCGGGGGCACCAATCAGCCCCAGCATTTT; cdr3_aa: CSAILTGGTNQPQHF
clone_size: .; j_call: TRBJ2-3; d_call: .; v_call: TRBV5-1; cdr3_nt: TGCGCCAGCAGCTTGCAGGGGAATACAGATACGCAGTATTTT; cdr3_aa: CASSLQGNTDTQYF
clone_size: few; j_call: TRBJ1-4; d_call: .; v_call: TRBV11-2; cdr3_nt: TGTGCCAGCAGCTTAGAAACTAATGAAAAACTGTTTTTT; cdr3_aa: CASSLETNEKLFF
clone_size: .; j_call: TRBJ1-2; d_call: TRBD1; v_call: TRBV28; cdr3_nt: TGTGCCAGCAGCTTGTTCGGACAGGGTTGGGGCTACACCTTC; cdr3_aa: CASSLFGQGWGYTF